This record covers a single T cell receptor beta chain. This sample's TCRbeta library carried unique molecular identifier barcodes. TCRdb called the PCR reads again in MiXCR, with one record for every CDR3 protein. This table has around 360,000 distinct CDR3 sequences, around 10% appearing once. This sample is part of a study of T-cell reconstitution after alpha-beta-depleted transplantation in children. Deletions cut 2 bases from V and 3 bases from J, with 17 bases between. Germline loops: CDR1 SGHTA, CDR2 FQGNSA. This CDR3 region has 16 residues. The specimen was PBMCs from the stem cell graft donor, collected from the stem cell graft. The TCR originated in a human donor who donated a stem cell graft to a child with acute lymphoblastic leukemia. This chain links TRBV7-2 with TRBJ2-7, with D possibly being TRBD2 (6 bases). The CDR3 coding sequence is TGTGCCAGCAGCTTAAGTTTATGGGAGGAAAGCTACGAGCAGTACTTC. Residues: CASSLSLWEESYEQYF.